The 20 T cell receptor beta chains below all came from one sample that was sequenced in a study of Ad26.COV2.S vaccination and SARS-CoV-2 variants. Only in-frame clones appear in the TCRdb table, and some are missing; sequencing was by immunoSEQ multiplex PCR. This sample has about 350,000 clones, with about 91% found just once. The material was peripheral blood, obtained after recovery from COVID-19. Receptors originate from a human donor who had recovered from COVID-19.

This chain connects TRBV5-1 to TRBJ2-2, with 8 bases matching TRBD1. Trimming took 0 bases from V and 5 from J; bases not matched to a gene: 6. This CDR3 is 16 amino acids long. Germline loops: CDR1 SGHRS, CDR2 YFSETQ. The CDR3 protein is CASSLGQGRVTGELFF. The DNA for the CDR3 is TGCGCCAGCAGCTTGGGACAGGGGAGAGTAACCGGGGAGCTGTTTTTT.

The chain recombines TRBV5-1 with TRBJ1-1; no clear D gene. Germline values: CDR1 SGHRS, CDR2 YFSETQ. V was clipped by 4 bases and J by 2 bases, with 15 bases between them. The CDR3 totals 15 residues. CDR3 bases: TGCGCCAGCAGCCCCGGGATTTTGAGTAACACTGAAGCTTTCTTT. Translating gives CASSPGILSNTEAFF.

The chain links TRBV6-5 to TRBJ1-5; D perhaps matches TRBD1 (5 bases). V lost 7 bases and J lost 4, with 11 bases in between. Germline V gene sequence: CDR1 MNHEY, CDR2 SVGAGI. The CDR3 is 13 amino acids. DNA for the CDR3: TGTGCCAGCATGGCAACAGGTAATCAGCCCCAGCATTTT. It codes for CASMATGNQPQHF.

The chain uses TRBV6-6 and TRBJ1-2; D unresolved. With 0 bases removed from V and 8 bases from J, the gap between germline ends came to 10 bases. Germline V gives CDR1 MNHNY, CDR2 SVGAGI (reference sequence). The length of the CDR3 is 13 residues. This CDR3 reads CASSYSEGGGYTF. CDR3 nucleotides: TGTGCCAGCAGTTACTCGGAGGGTGGAGGCTACACCTTC.

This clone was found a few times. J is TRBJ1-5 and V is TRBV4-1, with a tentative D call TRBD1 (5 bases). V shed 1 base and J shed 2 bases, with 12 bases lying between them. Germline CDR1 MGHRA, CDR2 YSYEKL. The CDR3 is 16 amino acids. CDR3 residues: CASSQVSGRGNQPQHF. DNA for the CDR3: TGCGCCAGCAGCCAAGTAAGTGGCAGGGGCAATCAGCCCCAGCATTTT.

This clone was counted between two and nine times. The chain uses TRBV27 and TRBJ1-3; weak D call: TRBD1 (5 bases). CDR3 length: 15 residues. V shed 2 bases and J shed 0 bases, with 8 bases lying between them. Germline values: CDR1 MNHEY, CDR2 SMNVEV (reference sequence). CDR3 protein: CASSLEGLSGNTIYF. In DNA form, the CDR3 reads TGTGCCAGCAGTTTAGAGGGACTCTCTGGAAACACCATATATTTT.

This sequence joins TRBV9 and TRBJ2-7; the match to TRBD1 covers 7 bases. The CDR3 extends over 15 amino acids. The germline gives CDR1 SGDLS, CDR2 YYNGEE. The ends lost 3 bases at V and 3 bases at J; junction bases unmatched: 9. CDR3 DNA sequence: TGTGCCAGCAGCGGCCGGGACAGCCGATACTACGAGCAGTACTTC. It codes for CASSGRDSRYYEQYF. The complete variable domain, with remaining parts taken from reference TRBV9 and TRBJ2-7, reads DSGVTQTPKHLITATGQRVTLRCSPRSGDLSVYWYQQSLDQGLQFLIQYYNGEERAKGNILERFSAQQFPDLHSELNLSSLELGDSALYFCASSGRDSRYYEQYFGPGTRLTVT.

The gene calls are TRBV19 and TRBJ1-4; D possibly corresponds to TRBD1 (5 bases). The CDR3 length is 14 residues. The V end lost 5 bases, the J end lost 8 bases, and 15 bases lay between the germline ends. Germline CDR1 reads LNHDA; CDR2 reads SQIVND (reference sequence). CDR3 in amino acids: CASSVGVTGEKLFF. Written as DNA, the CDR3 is TGTGCCAGTAGTGTGGGGGTGACGGGAGAAAAACTGTTTTTT.

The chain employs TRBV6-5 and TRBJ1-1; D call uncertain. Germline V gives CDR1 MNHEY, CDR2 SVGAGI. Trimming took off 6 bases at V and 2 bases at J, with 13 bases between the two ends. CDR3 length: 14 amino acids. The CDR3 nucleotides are TGTGCCAGCAGCGACGCTAAGGCAAACACTGAAGCTTTCTTT. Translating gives CASSDAKANTEAFF.

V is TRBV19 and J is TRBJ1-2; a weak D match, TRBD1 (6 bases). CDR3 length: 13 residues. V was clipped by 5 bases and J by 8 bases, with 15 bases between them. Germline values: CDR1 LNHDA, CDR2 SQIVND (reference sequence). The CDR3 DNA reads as TGTGCCAGTAGTCCCAACAGGGCGGGGGGCTACACCTTC. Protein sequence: CASSPNRAGGYTF.

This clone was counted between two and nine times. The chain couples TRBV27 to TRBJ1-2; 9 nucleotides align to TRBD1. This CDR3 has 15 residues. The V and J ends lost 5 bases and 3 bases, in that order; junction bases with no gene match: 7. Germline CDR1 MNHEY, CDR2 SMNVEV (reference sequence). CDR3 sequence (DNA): TGTGCCAGCAGTCCCCGGGACAGGGAGGACTATGGCTACACCTTC. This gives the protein CASSPRDREDYGYTF.

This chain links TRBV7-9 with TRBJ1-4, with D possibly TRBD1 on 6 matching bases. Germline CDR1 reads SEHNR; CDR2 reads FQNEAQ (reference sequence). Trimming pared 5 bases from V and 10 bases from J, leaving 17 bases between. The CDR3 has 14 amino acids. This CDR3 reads CASSPPGGRGKLFF. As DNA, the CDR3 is TGTGCCAGCAGCCCACCCGGGGGCAGGGGAAAACTGTTTTTT.

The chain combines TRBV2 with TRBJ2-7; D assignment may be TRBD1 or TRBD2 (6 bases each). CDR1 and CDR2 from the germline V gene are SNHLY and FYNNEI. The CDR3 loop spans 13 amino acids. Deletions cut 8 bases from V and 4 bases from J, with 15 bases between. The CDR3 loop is CASLRGEGYEQYF. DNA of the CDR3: TGTGCCAGCCTGAGGGGGGAAGGGTACGAGCAGTACTTC.

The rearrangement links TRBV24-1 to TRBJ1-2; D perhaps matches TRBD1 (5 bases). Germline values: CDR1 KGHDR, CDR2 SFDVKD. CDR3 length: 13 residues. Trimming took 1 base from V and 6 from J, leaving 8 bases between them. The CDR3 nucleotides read TGTGCCACCAGTGATTTTCAGGGAAATGGCTACACCTTC. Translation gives CATSDFQGNGYTF.

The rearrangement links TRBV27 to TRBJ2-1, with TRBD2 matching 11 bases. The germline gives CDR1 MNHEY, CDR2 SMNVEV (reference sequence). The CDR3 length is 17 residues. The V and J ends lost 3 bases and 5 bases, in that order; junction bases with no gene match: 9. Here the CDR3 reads CASSLVPSGGSNNEQFF. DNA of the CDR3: TGTGCCAGCAGTTTGGTGCCTAGCGGGGGGTCGAACAATGAGCAGTTCTTC.

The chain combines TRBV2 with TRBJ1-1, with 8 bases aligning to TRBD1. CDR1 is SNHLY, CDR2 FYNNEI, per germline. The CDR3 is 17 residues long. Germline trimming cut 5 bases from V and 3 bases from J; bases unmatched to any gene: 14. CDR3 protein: CASSPQGQGFLDTEAFF. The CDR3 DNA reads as TGTGCCAGCAGTCCCCAAGGACAGGGTTTTTTGGACACTGAAGCTTTCTTT.

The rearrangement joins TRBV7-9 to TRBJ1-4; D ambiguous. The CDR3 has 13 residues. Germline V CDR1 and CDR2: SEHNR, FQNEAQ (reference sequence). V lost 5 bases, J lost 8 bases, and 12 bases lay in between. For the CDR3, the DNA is TGTGCCAGCAGCGAGCTCCTGATGGAAAAACTGTTTTTT. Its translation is CASSELLMEKLFF. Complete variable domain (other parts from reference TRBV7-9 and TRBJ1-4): DTGVSQNPRHKITKRGQNVTFRCDPISEHNRLYWYRQTLGQGPEFLTYFQNEAQLEKSRLLSDRFSAERPKGSFSTLEIQRTEQGDSAMYLCASSELLMEKLFFGSGTQLSVL.

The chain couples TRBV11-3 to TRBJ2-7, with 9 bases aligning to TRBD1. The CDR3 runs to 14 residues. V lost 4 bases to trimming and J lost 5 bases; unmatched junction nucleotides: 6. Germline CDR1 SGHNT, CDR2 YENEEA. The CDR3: CASSWGQGGNEQYF. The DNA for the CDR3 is TGTGCCAGCAGCTGGGGACAGGGAGGGAACGAGCAGTACTTC.

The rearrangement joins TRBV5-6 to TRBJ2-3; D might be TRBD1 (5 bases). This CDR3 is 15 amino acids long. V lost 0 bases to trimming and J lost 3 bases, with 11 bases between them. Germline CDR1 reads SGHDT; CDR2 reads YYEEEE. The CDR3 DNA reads TGTGCCAGCAGCTTGGTTCCTAGGGGTACAGATACGCAGTATTTT. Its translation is CASSLVPRGTDTQYF. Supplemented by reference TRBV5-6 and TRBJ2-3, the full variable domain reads DAGVTQSPTHLIKTRGQQVTLRCSPKSGHDTVSWYQQALGQGPQFIFQYYEEEERQRGNFPDRFSGHQFPNYSSELNVNALLLGDSALYLCASSLVPRGTDTQYFGPGTRLTVL.

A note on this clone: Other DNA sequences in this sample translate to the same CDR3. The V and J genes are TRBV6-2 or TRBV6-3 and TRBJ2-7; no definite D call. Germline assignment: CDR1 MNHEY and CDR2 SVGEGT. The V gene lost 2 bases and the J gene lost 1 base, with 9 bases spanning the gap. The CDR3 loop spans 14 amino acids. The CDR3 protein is CASSYGLSSYEQYF. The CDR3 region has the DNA TGTGCCAGCAGTTACGGCCTATCTTCCTACGAGCAGTACTTC.